This TCR beta chain was identified in a study of blood T cells in healthy people across ages. Study findings and constraints: With naive T cell percentage, TCR beta diversity showed a strong correlation. Leaving the PBMCs unsorted stopped any conclusive comparison of naive versus antigen-experienced cells.

Through a sample-barcoded 5' primer and a J-beta primer mix, a second PCR was run for roughly 6 to 12 cycles. Via MiXCR, TCRdb re-called the 5' RACE reads, giving one row per CDR3 protein. The data contain 730,000 or so distinct CDR3 sequences, more than 40% of them singletons. Each donor was a healthy Caucasian individual from Russia, aged about 6 to 90. This clonotype was picked up a small number of times. Its antigen is not identified. Germline values: CDR1 DFQATT, CDR2 SNEGSKA (reference sequence). Trimming took 5 bases from V and 4 from J; bases not matched to a gene: 1. The CDR3 has 12 amino acids.

The TCR was taken from a woman aged 60-75 years in good health. The chain carries TRBV20-1 and TRBJ1-1; 10 bases line up with TRBD1. The sample was blood. The CDR3 nucleotides read TGCAGTGCTGGACAGGGGGGCACTGAAGCTTTCTTT. The encoded protein is CSAGQGGTEAFF.